The text below deals with one TCR beta chain. What it binds is not known. V shed 4 bases and J shed 9 bases, with 15 bases lying between them. The CDR3 extends over 12 amino acids. CDR1 and CDR2 from the germline V gene are SQVTM and ANQGSEA. This specimen comes from a study of cytomegalovirus exposure and HLA in healthy donors. Study-level points and caveats: When analyzed later, a missense DCLRE1C variant was found to be linked to TCR beta V- and J-gene trimming.

Vbeta (60) and Jbeta (13) primers were used in the PCR. Only in-frame clones appear in the TCRdb table, and some are missing; sequencing was by immunoSEQ multiplex PCR. The repertoire has approximately 240,000 clones, 77% of them found once; the top ten carry roughly 2.5%. The genes are TRBV29-1 and TRBJ1-2; D gene unclear. The receptor comes from a woman aged 60-75 years in good health and CMV-seropositive. Sequencing input: PBMCs. This CDR3 reads CSVGEAGLRYTF. Here the CDR3 DNA reads TGCAGCGTTGGTGAAGCAGGTCTGCGCTACACCTTC.